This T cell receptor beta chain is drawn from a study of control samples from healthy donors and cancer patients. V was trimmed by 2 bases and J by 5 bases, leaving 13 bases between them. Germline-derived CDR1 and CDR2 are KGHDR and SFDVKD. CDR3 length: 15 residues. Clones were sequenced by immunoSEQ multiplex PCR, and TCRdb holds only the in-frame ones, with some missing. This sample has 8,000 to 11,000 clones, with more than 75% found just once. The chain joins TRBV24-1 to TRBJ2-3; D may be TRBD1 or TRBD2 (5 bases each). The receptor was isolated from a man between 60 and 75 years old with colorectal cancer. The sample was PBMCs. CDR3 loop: CATSDSRGRGDTQYF. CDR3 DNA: TGTGCCACCAGTGATTCGAGGGGTCGTGGAGATACGCAGTATTTT.